Listed below are T cell receptor beta chains from one sample, sequenced in a study of OX40 agonist ivuxolimab in advanced cancers. Sequencing was performed with immunoSEQ multiplex PCR; in TCRdb, only in-frame clones are kept and a portion is missing. The table records some 11,000 clones, about 74% of them present only once. Source: CD4+ or CD8+ T cells sorted from blood, taken in a trial of the OX40 agonist ivuxolimab. These receptors were obtained from an adult with an advanced solid tumor such as melanoma, head and neck, liver or kidney cancer. The CDR3 runs from the conserved cysteine through the conserved F or W. The D gene is left open where the match is weak. Some rows mark clone size as missing; the rest say once, few, many or name a class of expanded clone.

>TRBD2|TRBJ2-7|.|TRBV13
TGTGCCAGCAGCGGGGGGGAGGGTTACGAGCAGTACTTC
CASSGGEGYEQYF
>.|TRBJ2-7|.|TRBV11-1
TGTGCCAGCAGCTTAGAATCAGGGACAACCTACGAGCAGTACTTC
CASSLESGTTYEQYF
>.|TRBJ1-3|.|TRBV27
TGTGCCAGCAGTTTATCAGGGGAAGGTGGAAACACCATATATTTT
CASSLSGEGGNTIYF
>TRBD2|TRBJ2-7|many|TRBV28
TGTGCCAGCAGTTTTGGGACTACAACCTACGAGCAGTACTTC
CASSFGTTTYEQYF
>.|TRBJ2-6|many|TRBV4-2
TGTGCCAGCAGCCAAGATGGGCTCTCTGGGGCCAACGTCCTGACTTTC
CASSQDGLSGANVLTF
>.|TRBJ2-5|.|TRBV28
TGTGCCAGCAGGCAACCTCTGAGGCAAGAGACCCAGTACTTC
CASRQPLRQETQYF
>.|TRBJ1-5|few|TRBV30
TGTGCCTGGAGTCCACCGGGGGGAAACCCCCAGCATTTT
CAWSPPGGNPQHF
>TRBD1|TRBJ1-1|once|TRBV19
TGTGCCAGTAGTATAGGTTCCGGGACAGGGTGGAACACTGAAGCTTTCTTT
CASSIGSGTGWNTEAFF
>TRBD2|TRBJ2-5|once|TRBV5-4
TGTGCCAGCAGCTTGGTAGCGGGAGTAGGCCCTAAAGAGACCCAGTACTTC
CASSLVAGVGPKETQYF
>TRBD2|TRBJ2-1|.|TRBV7-9
TGTGCCAGCAGTCCATCCATAGCGGGAGTGGGCAATGAGCAGTTCTTC
CASSPSIAGVGNEQFF
>.|TRBJ1-5|.|TRBV6-1
TGTGCCAGCAGTGTAGACCTCAATCAGCCCCAGCATTTT
CASSVDLNQPQHF
>TRBD1|TRBJ2-5|few|TRBV11-2
TGTGCCAGCAGCGGAAGAGCAGACACAGGGGCACAAGAGACCCAGTACTTC
CASSGRADTGAQETQYF
>.|TRBJ1-3|.|TRBV11-2
TGTGCCAGCAGGGAGGGCAGACGATCTGGAAACACCATATATTTT
CASREGRRSGNTIYF
>.|TRBJ2-7|.|TRBV23-1
TGCGCCAGCAGTCACGCGACAGACCCGTCCTACGAGCAGTACTTC
CASSHATDPSYEQYF
>.|TRBJ2-1|few|TRBV10-1
TGCGCCAGCAGTGTAGGGGGGCACACCGCCCACAATGAGCAGTTCTTC
CASSVGGHTAHNEQFF
>.|TRBJ2-7|many|TRBV27
TGTGCCAGCAGTCTCGGTAGGGGAGTGGTCAACGAGCAGTACTTC
CASSLGRGVVNEQYF
>.|TRBJ2-1|once|TRBV7-9
TGTGCCAGCAGCTTAGTATCCGGATTCGCCTACAATGAGCAGTTCTTC
CASSLVSGFAYNEQFF
>.|TRBJ2-5|.|TRBV10-3
TGTGCCACCCGAGGGCGGGATCCACTCGTGGGAACCCAGTACTTC
CATRGRDPLVGTQYF
>TRBD1|TRBJ1-5|.|TRBV4-3
TGCGCCAGCAGCCCCAACAGGGGTAGCAATCAGCCCCAGCATTTT
CASSPNRGSNQPQHF
>TRBD2|TRBJ2-1|.|TRBV29-1
TGCAGCGTCGACGGACTAGCGGACTACAATGAGCAGTTCTTC
CSVDGLADYNEQFF
>.|TRBJ1-1|.|TRBV7-3
TGTGCCAGCAGCCCCACGGCCCAGGGAGACACTGAAGCTTTCTTT
CASSPTAQGDTEAFF
>TRBD1|TRBJ1-1|.|TRBV7-9
TGTGCCAGCAGCTTAGTGGAGGGGACAGGACCTGAAGCTTTCTTT
CASSLVEGTGPEAFF
>.|TRBJ1-1|.|TRBV11-2
TGTGCCAGCAGCTTAACCGGGACAAGAAACACTGAAGCTTTCTTT
CASSLTGTRNTEAFF
>.|TRBJ2-5|.|TRBV4-3
TGCGCCAGCAGCCAAGTCGGACAGATCCAAGAGACCCAGTACTTC
CASSQVGQIQETQYF
>.|TRBJ2-2|.|TRBV6-6
TGTGCCAGCGGCTCAGGGGTGGGCAGGGGCGGGGAGCTGTTTTTT
CASGSGVGRGGELFF
>.|TRBJ2-7|.|TRBV9
TGTGCCAGCAGCGTAGCTTGGGGGTATGAGCAGTACTTC
CASSVAWGYEQYF
>.|TRBJ2-7|.|TRBV11-2
TGTGCCAGCAGCTTACGTTTATCCTACGAGCAGTACTTC
CASSLRLSYEQYF
>.|TRBJ2-7|.|TRBV9
TGTGCCAGCAGCGCCCCGACGGGCTACGAGCAGTACTTC
CASSAPTGYEQYF
>TRBD1|TRBJ1-2|few|TRBV5-5
TGTGCCAGCAGCTTTCGACAGGGATCCTATGGCTACACCTTC
CASSFRQGSYGYTF
>TRBD2|TRBJ2-5|.|TRBV4-2
TGTGCCAGCAGCCAGACGGGAGCGGGAGGGCCAGAGACCCAGTACTTC
CASSQTGAGGPETQYF
>TRBD2|TRBJ2-7|few|TRBV29-1
TGCAGCGTCGGGAGGTGGGTCGGCGGGCCAACCTACGAGCAGTACTTC
CSVGRWVGGPTYEQYF
>.|TRBJ2-7|few|TRBV7-9
TGTGCCAGCACCGACCTCGCCTACGAGCAGTACTTC
CASTDLAYEQYF
>.|TRBJ2-4|.|TRBV20-1
TGCAGTGCTAGTGGGGACATTCAGTACTTC
CSASGDIQYF
>.|TRBJ2-7|.|TRBV21-1
TGTGCCAGCAGCACATCGAGGGGCTACGAGCAGTACTTC
CASSTSRGYEQYF